The source of this T cell receptor beta chain is a study of T-cell memory formation after mild COVID-19. About the research overall: Each donor largely had its own TCR clusters.

MiXCR, applied by TCRdb to the 5' RACE reads, yields one record per CDR3 protein. The sample yields roughly 300,000 distinct CDR3 sequences, around 13% seen once. The CDR3 spans 13 residues. Germline CDR1 SGHRS, CDR2 YFSETQ. The V end lost 0 bases, the J end lost 3 bases, and 7 bases lay between the germline ends. This clonotype came up a few times. This sequence was found in a man between 18 and 35 years old who had mild COVID-19 (a few samples of this study predate the infection). Cell type and time point are not known. V gene TRBV5-1 combines with J gene TRBJ2-7; D is uncertain. The sequenced material came from PBMCs or a T cell subset sorted from them (not recorded which). The CDR3 region is CASSLAEDYEQYF. The CDR3 coding sequence is TGCGCCAGCAGCTTGGCCGAGGACTACGAGCAGTACTTC.